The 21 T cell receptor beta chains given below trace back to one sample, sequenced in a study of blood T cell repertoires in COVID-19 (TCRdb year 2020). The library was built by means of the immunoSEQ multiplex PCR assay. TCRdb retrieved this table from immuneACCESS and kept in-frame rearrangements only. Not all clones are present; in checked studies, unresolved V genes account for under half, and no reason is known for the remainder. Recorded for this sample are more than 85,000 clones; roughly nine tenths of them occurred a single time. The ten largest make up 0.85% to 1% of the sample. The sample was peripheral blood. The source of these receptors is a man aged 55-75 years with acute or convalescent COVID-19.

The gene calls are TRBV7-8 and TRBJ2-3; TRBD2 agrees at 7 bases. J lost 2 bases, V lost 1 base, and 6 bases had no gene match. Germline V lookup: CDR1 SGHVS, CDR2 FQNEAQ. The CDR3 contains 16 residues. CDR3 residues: CASSLVTGGDTDTQYF. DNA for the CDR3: TGTGCCAGCAGCTTAGTGACGGGAGGCGACACAGATACGCAGTATTTT.

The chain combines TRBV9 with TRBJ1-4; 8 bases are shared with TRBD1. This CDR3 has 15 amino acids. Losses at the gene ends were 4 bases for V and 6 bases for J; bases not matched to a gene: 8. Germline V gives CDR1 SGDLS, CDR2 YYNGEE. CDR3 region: CASSSRTGPDEKLFF. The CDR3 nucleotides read TGTGCCAGCAGCTCCCGGACAGGGCCGGATGAAAAACTGTTTTTT.

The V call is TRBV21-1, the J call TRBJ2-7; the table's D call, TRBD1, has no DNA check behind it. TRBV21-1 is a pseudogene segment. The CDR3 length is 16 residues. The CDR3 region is CASSKDRDRGPYEQYV. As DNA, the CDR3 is TGTGCCAGCAGCAAAGACAGGGACAGGGGACCTTACGAGCAGTACGTC.

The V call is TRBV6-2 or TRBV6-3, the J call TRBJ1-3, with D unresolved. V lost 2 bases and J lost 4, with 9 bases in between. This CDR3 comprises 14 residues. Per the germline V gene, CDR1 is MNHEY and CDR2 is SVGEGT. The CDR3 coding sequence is TGTGCCAGCAGTTACGGCAGAGCGGGAAACACCATATATTTT. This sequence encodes CASSYGRAGNTIYF.

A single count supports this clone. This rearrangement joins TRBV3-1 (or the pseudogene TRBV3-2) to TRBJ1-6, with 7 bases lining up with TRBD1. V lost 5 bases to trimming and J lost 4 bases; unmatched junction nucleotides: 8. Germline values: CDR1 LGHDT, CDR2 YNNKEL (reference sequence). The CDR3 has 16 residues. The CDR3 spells CASSYLRDSYNSPLHF. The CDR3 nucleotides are TGTGCCAGCAGCTATCTCCGGGACAGTTATAATTCACCCCTCCACTTT.

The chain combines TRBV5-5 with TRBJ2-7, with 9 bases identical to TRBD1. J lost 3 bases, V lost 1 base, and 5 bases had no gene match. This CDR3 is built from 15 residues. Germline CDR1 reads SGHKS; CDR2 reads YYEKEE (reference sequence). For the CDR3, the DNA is TGTGCCAGCAGCTTGACGGGGGGACAGGGCTACGAGCAGTACGTC. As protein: CASSLTGGQGYEQYV.

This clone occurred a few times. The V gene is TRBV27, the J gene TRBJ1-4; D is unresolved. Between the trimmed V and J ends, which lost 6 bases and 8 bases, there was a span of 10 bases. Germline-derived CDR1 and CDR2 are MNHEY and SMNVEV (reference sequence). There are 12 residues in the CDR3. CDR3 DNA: TGTGCCAGCAGCCCCCGCGGCGAAAAACTGTTTTTT. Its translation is CASSPRGEKLFF. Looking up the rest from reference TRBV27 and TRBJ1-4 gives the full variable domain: EAQVTQNPRYLITVTGKKLTVTCSQNMNHEYMSWYRQDPGLGLRQIYYSMNVEVTDKGDVPEGYKVSRKEKRNFPLILESPSPNQTSLYFCASSPRGEKLFFGSGTQLSVL.

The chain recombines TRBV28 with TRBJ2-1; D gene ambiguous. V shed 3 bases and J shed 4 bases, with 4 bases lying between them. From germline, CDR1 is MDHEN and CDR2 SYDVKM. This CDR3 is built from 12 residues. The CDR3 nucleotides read TGTGCCAGCAGTTTTACTTACAATGAGCAGTTCTTC. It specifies CASSFTYNEQFF. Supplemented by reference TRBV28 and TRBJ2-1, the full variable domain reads DVKVTQSSRYLVKRTGEKVFLECVQDMDHENMFWYRQDPGLGLRLIYFSYDVKMKEKGDIPEGYSVSREKKERFSLILESASTNQTSMYLCASSFTYNEQFFGPGTRLTVL.

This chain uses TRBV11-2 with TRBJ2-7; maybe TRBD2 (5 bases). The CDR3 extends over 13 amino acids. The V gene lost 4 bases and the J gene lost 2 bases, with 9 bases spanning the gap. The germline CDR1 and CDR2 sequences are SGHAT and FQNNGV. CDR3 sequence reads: CASSSEAPYEQYF. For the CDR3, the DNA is TGTGCCAGCAGCTCGGAGGCACCCTACGAGCAGTACTTC.

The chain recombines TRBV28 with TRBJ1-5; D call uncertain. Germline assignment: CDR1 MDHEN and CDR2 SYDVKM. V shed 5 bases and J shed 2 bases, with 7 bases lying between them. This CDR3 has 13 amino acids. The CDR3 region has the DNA TGTGCCAGCAGTCAAGGAGGCAATCAGCCCCAGCATTTT. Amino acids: CASSQGGNQPQHF.

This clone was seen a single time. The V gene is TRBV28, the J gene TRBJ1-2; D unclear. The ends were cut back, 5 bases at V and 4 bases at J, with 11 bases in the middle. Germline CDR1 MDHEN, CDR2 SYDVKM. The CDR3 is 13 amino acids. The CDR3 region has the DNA TGTGCCAGCAGTATGCCTAGCGGCTATGGCTACACCTTC. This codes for CASSMPSGYGYTF.

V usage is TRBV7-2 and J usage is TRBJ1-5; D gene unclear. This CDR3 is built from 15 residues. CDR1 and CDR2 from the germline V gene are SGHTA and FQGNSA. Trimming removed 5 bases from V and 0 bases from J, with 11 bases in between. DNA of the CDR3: TGTGCCAGCAGCCACCGGTCCGGTAGCAATCAGCCCCAGCATTTT. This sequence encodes CASSHRSGSNQPQHF.

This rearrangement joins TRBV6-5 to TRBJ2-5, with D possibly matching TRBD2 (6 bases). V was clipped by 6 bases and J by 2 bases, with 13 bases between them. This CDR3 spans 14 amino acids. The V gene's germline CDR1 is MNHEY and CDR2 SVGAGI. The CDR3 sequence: CASSRRGLQETQYF. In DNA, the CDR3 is TGTGCCAGCAGCCGTCGGGGGTTACAAGAGACCCAGTACTTC.

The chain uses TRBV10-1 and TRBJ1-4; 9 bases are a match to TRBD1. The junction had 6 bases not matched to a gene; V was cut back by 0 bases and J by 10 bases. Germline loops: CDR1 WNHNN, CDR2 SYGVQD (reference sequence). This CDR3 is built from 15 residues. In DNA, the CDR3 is TGCGCCAGCAGTGAGTCTGGGACAGGGTTGGGAAAACTGTTTTTT. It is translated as CASSESGTGLGKLFF.

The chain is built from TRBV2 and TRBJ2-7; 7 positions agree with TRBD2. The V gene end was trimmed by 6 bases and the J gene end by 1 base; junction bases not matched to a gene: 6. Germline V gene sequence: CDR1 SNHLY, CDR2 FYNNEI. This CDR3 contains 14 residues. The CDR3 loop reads CASRGRETSYEQYF. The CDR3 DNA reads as TGTGCCAGCAGGGGGCGGGAGACTTCCTACGAGCAGTACTTC.

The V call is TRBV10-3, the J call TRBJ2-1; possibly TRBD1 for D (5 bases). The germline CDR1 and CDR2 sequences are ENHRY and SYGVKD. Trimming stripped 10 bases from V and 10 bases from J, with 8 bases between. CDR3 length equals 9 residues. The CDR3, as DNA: TGTGCCAGGGGCCCAGAGCAGTTCTTC. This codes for CARGPEQFF.

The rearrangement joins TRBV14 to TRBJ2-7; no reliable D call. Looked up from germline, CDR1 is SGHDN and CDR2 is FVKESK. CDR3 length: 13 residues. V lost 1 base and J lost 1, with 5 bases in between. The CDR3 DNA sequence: TGTGCCAGCAGCCAAGGTCGTTCCTACGAGCAGTACTTC. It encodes CASSQGRSYEQYF.

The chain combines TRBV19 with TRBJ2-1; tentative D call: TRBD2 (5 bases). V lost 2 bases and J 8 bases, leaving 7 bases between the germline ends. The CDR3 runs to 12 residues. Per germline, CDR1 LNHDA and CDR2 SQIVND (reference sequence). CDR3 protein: CASSIISDEQFF. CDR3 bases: TGTGCCAGTAGTATAATTAGCGATGAGCAGTTCTTC.

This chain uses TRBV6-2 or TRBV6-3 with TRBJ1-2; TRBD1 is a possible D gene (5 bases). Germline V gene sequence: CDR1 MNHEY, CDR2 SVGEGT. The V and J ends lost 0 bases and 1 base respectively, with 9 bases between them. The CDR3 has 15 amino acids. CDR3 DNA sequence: TGTGCCAGCAGTTACTCGATCGGGGGTAACTATGGCTACACCTTC. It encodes CASSYSIGGNYGYTF.

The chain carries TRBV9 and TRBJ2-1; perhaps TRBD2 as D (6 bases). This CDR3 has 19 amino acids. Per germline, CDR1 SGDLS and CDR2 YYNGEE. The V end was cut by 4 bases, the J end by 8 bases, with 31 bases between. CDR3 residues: CASSPHRSTSGGWGDEQFF. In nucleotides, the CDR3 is TGTGCCAGCAGCCCCCATCGTTCGACTAGTGGCGGGTGGGGCGATGAGCAGTTCTTC.

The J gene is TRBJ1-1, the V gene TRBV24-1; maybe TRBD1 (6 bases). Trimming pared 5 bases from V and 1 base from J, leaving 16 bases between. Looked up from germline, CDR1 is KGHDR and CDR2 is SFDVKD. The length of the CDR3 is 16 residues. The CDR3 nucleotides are TGTGCCACCAGTGCGGCTCCAGGGGAGGGGAACACTGAAGCTTTCTTT. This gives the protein CATSAAPGEGNTEAFF.